Listed here are 22 T cell receptor beta chains from one sample, sequenced in a study of CD8+CD57+ T cells in acquired aplastic anemia. Sequencing involved patients with CD8+CD57+ cell expansion previously shown by flow cytometry. Template material for TCR beta VDJ and CDR3 profiling consisted of genomic DNA. TCRdb called the reads again in MiXCR, with one record for every CDR3 protein. Among around 130,000 distinct CDR3 sequences listed, 45% to 60% were seen once. The sample was sorted CD4+, CD8+, or CD8+CD57+ T cells (not recorded which) from PBMCs. The receptors come from a human donor with aplastic anemia.

This sequence joins TRBV27 and TRBJ2-5; TRBD2 is a possible D gene (7 bases). The end of the DNA fits TRBJ2-1 better, so the J call may be wrong. This CDR3 spans 15 amino acids. Germline values: CDR1 MNHEY, CDR2 SMNVEV (reference sequence). The CDR3 DNA follows: TGTGCCAGCAGTTCCTTGGGGGGGGCGGCCTACGAGCAGTTCTTC. The encoded protein is CASSSLGGAAYEQFF.

The chain joins TRBV5-4 to TRBJ2-1; D possibly corresponds to TRBD2 (5 bases). V lost 0 bases and J lost 6, with 16 bases in between. Germline V gene data show CDR1 as SGHNT and CDR2 as YYREEE (reference sequence). The CDR3 totals 16 residues. CDR3 in DNA: TGTGCCAGCAGCTTGGAGAGGGCTGTTCTGGGCAATGAGCAGTTCTTC. It translates to CASSLERAVLGNEQFF.

This clonotype has at least ten counts. The chain joins TRBV5-5 to TRBJ2-7; TRBD2 aligns across 8 bases. V lost 2 bases and J lost 4; bases outside the gene matches: 8. This CDR3 region has 15 residues. Germline V CDR1 and CDR2: SGHKS, YYEKEE (reference sequence). The CDR3 DNA reads TGTGCCAGCAGCTTCCTGCTAGCGGGTATTTACGAGCAGTACTTC. It codes for CASSFLLAGIYEQYF.

J is TRBJ1-6 and V is TRBV2; D not certain. The germline CDR1 and CDR2 sequences are SNHLY and FYNNEI. The CDR3 contains 14 residues. V was shortened by 6 bases and J by 5 bases, with 11 bases between the two germline ends. The CDR3: CASRRTRDNSPLHF. In DNA, the CDR3 is TGTGCCAGCAGGAGGACTCGGGATAATTCACCCCTCCACTTT. Together with reference TRBV2 and TRBJ1-6, the CDR3 gives the full variable domain: EPEVTQTPSHQVTQMGQEVILRCVPISNHLYFYWYRQILGQKVEFLVSFYNNEISEKSEIFDDQFSVERPDGSNFTLKIRSTKLEDSAMYFCASRRTRDNSPLHFGNGTRLTVT.

The rearrangement joins TRBV15 to TRBJ2-5, with D hard to call. Germline-derived CDR1 and CDR2 are LNHNV and YYDKDF (reference sequence). The CDR3 covers 14 residues. The V gene lost 1 base and the J gene lost 5 bases, with 11 bases spanning the gap. The CDR3 protein is CATSRVGRGETQYF. In nucleotides, the CDR3 is TGTGCCACCAGCAGAGTTGGCCGTGGGGAGACCCAGTACTTC.

This clonotype came up a few times. The chain combines TRBV29-1 with TRBJ1-2; D uncertain. CDR1 SQVTM and CDR2 ANQGSEA come from the germline V gene. The CDR3 loop spans 12 amino acids. Trimming left V 4 bases short and J 4 bases short, with 10 bases between. The CDR3, as DNA: TGCAGCGTTGTCCGCGGAAGCTATGGCTACACCTTC. This codes for CSVVRGSYGYTF.

The rearrangement uses TRBV10-2 and TRBJ2-3; D is possibly TRBD2 (6 bases). V was pared by 0 bases and J by 5 bases, with 12 bases between. Looked up from germline, CDR1 is WSHSY and CDR2 is SAAADI. The CDR3 extends over 15 amino acids. The CDR3 coding sequence is TGCGCCAGCAGTGAGTCGGGCAGGCGGGAAGATACGCAGTATTTT. It translates to CASSESGRREDTQYF.

V is TRBV6-2 or TRBV6-3 and J is TRBJ2-7; D may be TRBD1 or TRBD2 (5 bases each). Germline lookup yields CDR1 MNHEY and CDR2 SVGEGT. The V and J ends lost 0 bases and 3 bases respectively, with 24 bases between them. The CDR3 is made up of 19 amino acids. CDR3 coding DNA: TGTGCCAGCAGTTACTCTCGGGGACCGGGTACCGGTTCATTCTACGAGCAGTACTTC. It codes for CASSYSRGPGTGSFYEQYF.

V and J are TRBV7-8 and TRBJ2-1; D ambiguous. The CDR3 spans 11 residues. The germline CDR1 and CDR2 sequences are SGHVS and FQNEAQ. Trimming removed 1 base from V and 8 bases from J, with 3 bases in between. DNA for the CDR3: TGTGCCAGCAGCTTAGTAGATGAGCAGTTCTTC. This translates into CASSLVDEQFF.

This clonotype is medium-sized by share. The rearrangement links TRBV10-3 to TRBJ2-3; D perhaps matches TRBD2 (6 bases). CDR1 is ENHRY, CDR2 SYGVKD, per germline. The V end was cut by 2 bases, the J end by 3 bases, with 15 bases between. The CDR3 covers 16 residues. CDR3 in amino acids: CAISETIAVRTDTQYF. The DNA of the CDR3 is TGTGCCATCAGTGAGACTATAGCGGTAAGGACAGATACGCAGTATTTT.

On this clonotype itself: Germline and junction disagree at one end, which may indicate a read error. The chain is built from TRBV9 and TRBJ2-1; 12 nucleotides align to TRBD1. The V gene's germline CDR1 is SGDLS and CDR2 YYNGEE. This CDR3 is 15 amino acids long. The DNA of the CDR3 is TGTGCCAGCAGCGAGGGGACAGGGGGCTTCGATGAGCAGTCCTTC. Translated: CASSEGTGGFDEQSF.

This clonotype was seen a single time. CDR3 loop: CAIRERTDYGYTF. CDR3 in DNA: TGTGCCATCAGGGAGAGGACAGACTATGGCTACACCTTC. V is TRBV10-3 and J is TRBJ1-2, with D possibly matching TRBD1 (6 bases). The V gene lost 6 bases and the J gene lost 3 bases, with 11 bases spanning the gap. The CDR3 is 13 residues long. Germline CDR1 ENHRY, CDR2 SYGVKD.

This chain uses TRBV10-3 with TRBJ2-1; tentatively, D is TRBD2 (7 bases). The V gene's germline CDR1 is ENHRY and CDR2 SYGVKD. This CDR3 contains 15 residues. The ends were cut back, 3 bases at V and 3 bases at J, with 12 bases in the middle. CDR3 residues: CAISESGGLYNEQFF. Here the CDR3 DNA reads TGTGCCATCAGTGAATCGGGGGGCCTCTACAATGAGCAGTTCTTC.

This rearrangement joins TRBV12-3 or TRBV12-4 to TRBJ2-5; possible D gene TRBD1, 5 bases. The CDR3 is 15 amino acids. Trimming shortened V by 2 bases and J by 5 bases, and 15 bases separated the two germline ends. As DNA, the CDR3 is TGTGCCAGCAGTTTATCGGCAGGGTTGAGGGAGACCCAGTACTTC. Translated: CASSLSAGLRETQYF.

In its sample, this clonotype was seen many times. The gene calls are TRBV5-1 and TRBJ1-2; 8 bases are a match to TRBD1. V lost 0 bases, J lost 6 bases, and 4 bases stayed unmatched. CDR1 is SGHRS and CDR2 is YFSETQ in the germline V gene. The length of the CDR3 is 14 residues. For the CDR3, the DNA is TGCGCCAGCAGCTTGGCGGGGACAGGTCATGGCTACACCTTC. It encodes CASSLAGTGHGYTF.

This chain joins TRBV2 and TRBJ2-5; D tentatively fits TRBD1 or TRBD2 (5 bases each). This CDR3 spans 14 amino acids. V gave up 7 bases and J gave up 5 bases, with 17 bases separating them. CDR1 SNHLY and CDR2 FYNNEI come from the germline V gene. The CDR3 DNA reads as TGTGCCAGCATAAGGGACGCTAATTGGGAGACCCAGTACTTC. Encoded protein: CASIRDANWETQYF.

The rearrangement links TRBV15 to TRBJ1-2; 7 nucleotides match TRBD1. Trimming cost V 1 base and J 4 bases; bases outside gene matches: 3. CDR1 LNHNV and CDR2 YYDKDF come from the germline V gene (reference sequence). The CDR3 totals 14 residues. The CDR3 here is CATSRGGQRYGYTF. The DNA for the CDR3 is TGTGCCACCAGCAGAGGGGGACAGCGCTATGGCTACACCTTC.

The genes are TRBV5-1 and TRBJ2-3; TRBD1 matches at 7 bases. With V trimmed by 0 bases and J by 4 bases, 5 bases remained unmatched. Germline V lookup: CDR1 SGHRS, CDR2 YFSETQ. CDR3 length equals 15 residues. DNA of the CDR3: TGCGCCAGCAGCTTGGGTGACAGGGTACCAGATACGCAGTATTTT. Protein sequence: CASSLGDRVPDTQYF.

J is TRBJ2-7 and V is TRBV7-9; D is possibly TRBD2 (6 bases). Germline loops: CDR1 SEHNR, CDR2 FQNEAQ (reference sequence). Trimming stripped 5 bases from V and 4 bases from J, with 9 bases between. There are 12 residues in the CDR3. The chain's CDR3 is CASSRGLYEQYF. The CDR3 nucleotides are TGTGCCAGCAGCCGTGGACTATACGAGCAGTACTTC.

V and J are TRBV20-1 and TRBJ2-7, with D hard to call. This CDR3 is 10 amino acids long. The V end was cut by 3 bases, the J end by 7 bases, with 7 bases between. The germline V gene encodes CDR1 DFQATT and CDR2 SNEGSKA (reference sequence). CDR3 sequence reads: CSASQFEQYF. DNA for the CDR3: TGCAGTGCTAGTCAGTTTGAGCAGTACTTC.

In this sample, this clonotype turned up a few times. The chain employs TRBV2 and TRBJ2-6; D possibly corresponds to TRBD1 (5 bases). CDR1 is SNHLY, CDR2 FYNNEI, per germline. Deletions cut 6 bases from V and 4 bases from J, with 13 bases between. This CDR3 comprises 15 residues. The CDR3 DNA follows: TGTGCCAGCAGGCCCGACAGTTCCGGGGCCAACGTCCTGACTTTC. It translates to CASRPDSSGANVLTF.

The chain employs TRBV7-2 and TRBJ2-7, with a tentative D call TRBD1 (8 bases). Germline assignment: CDR1 SGHTA and CDR2 FQGNSA. This CDR3 contains 14 residues. V was shortened by 5 bases and J by 2 bases, with 13 bases between the two germline ends. CDR3: CASSGGDRPYEQYF. The CDR3, as DNA: TGTGCCAGCAGCGGGGGGGACAGGCCCTACGAGCAGTACTTC.